The 32 T cell receptor beta chains below were found in one sample sequenced in a study of blood T cell repertoires in COVID-19. The data were produced by immunoSEQ multiplex PCR, yet TCRdb's version contains in-frame clones alone and is incomplete. The sample contains a few hundred thousand clones, roughly 90% of which appear only once. Specimen: peripheral blood. These receptors were collected from a man in his 70s with acute or convalescent COVID-19.

The chain combines TRBV4-3 with TRBJ2-3; TRBD2 matches at 8 bases. V lost 2 bases and J lost 6; bases outside the gene matches: 16. Germline CDR1 LGHNA, CDR2 YSLEER. The CDR3 length is 18 residues. CDR3 sequence (DNA): TGCGCCAGCAGCCAACGTCTCGGGAGGGGCTTGTCAGGGGATACGCAGTATTTT. Amino acid sequence: CASSQRLGRGLSGDTQYF.

V and J are TRBV6-6 and TRBJ2-1, with 8 bases fitting TRBD2. The CDR3 is 16 amino acids. Trimming removed 2 bases from V and 5 bases from J; junction bases left unmatched: 8. The germline V gene has CDR1 MNHNY and CDR2 SVGAGI (reference sequence). The CDR3 region has the DNA TGTGCCAGCAGTTACCATAGCGGGACTCGCGACAATGAGCAGTTCTTC. As protein: CASSYHSGTRDNEQFF.

This clone was observed a few times. The chain recombines TRBV19 with TRBJ2-7, with 10 bases identical to TRBD2. CDR1 is LNHDA and CDR2 is SQIVND in the germline V gene (reference sequence). The CDR3 totals 15 residues. Trimming removed 4 bases from V and 3 bases from J; junction bases left unmatched: 6. The CDR3 here is CASSKAGGKLYEQYF. The DNA for the CDR3 is TGTGCCAGTAGTAAAGCGGGAGGGAAACTCTACGAGCAGTACTTC.

V is TRBV10-3 and J is TRBJ2-7; 7 bases line up with TRBD1. The germline V gene has CDR1 ENHRY and CDR2 SYGVKD. This CDR3 contains 14 residues. J was trimmed by 2 bases and V by 6 bases; bases with no gene match: 7. In DNA, the CDR3 is TGTGCCATCAGCTCCGGAACAGGGGCCTACGAGCAGTACTTC. Its protein product is CAISSGTGAYEQYF.

This chain links TRBV21-1 with TRBJ2-7; TRBD1, as called in the table, went unchecked against the DNA. TRBV21-1 is annotated as a pseudogene. This CDR3 is 15 amino acids long. CDR3 loop: CASSSRDRDNHEQYF. Here the CDR3 DNA reads TGTGCCAGCAGCTCCCGGGACAGGGATAACCACGAGCAGTACTTC.

V usage is TRBV24-1 and J usage is TRBJ2-3; 9 bases are a match to TRBD2. Looked up from germline, CDR1 is KGHDR and CDR2 is SFDVKD. This CDR3 region has 16 residues. Trimming removed 2 bases from V and 1 base from J; junction bases left unmatched: 3. This chain's CDR3 is CATSDSVAGGTDTQYF. CDR3 bases: TGTGCCACCAGTGATTCGGTAGCGGGAGGCACAGATACGCAGTATTTT.

The V gene is TRBV7-2, the J gene TRBJ1-1; possibly TRBD1 for D (5 bases). This CDR3 comprises 14 residues. The germline V and J ends were trimmed by 4 bases and 4 bases, with 13 bases remaining between them. Germline V gene lookup returns CDR1 SGHTA and CDR2 FQGNSA. The CDR3 DNA follows: TGTGCCAGCAGCTGGGGATGGAGGGGCACTGAAGCTTTCTTT. It yields the protein CASSWGWRGTEAFF.

The rearrangement joins TRBV4-1 to TRBJ1-6; no firm D call. The V gene lost 1 base and the J gene lost 5 bases, with 9 bases spanning the gap. The CDR3 runs 15 residues. Germline values: CDR1 MGHRA, CDR2 YSYEKL. The CDR3 loop is CASSQGERHNSPLHF. CDR3 in DNA: TGCGCCAGCAGCCAAGGGGAGCGTCATAATTCACCCCTCCACTTT.

This chain links TRBV5-1 with TRBJ2-1, with a weak D call TRBD2 (6 bases). Trimming took off 4 bases at V and 9 bases at J, with 17 bases between the two ends. This CDR3 is 14 amino acids long. Germline CDR1 SGHRS, CDR2 YFSETQ. The CDR3 protein is CASSTELAAGEQFF. The CDR3 DNA reads TGCGCCAGCAGCACGGAACTAGCAGCGGGTGAGCAGTTCTTC.

The chain recombines TRBV5-4 with TRBJ1-2, with a tentative D call TRBD1 (6 bases). CDR1 SGHNT and CDR2 YYREEE come from the germline V gene (reference sequence). The CDR3 runs 15 residues. The ends were cut back, 4 bases at V and 1 base at J, with 14 bases in the middle. This CDR3 reads CASSAGGRLNYGYTF. DNA of the CDR3: TGTGCCAGCAGCGCGGGGGGCAGGCTTAACTATGGCTACACCTTC.

This clone was detected only a few times. The genes are TRBV9 and TRBJ1-1, with D uncertain. CDR3 length: 13 residues. Trimming left V 0 bases short and J 10 bases short, with 13 bases between. The germline CDR1 and CDR2 sequences are SGDLS and YYNGEE. The CDR3 here is CASSVALGSGAFF. CDR3 bases: TGTGCCAGCAGCGTAGCTCTTGGGAGCGGAGCTTTCTTT.

This chain joins TRBV5-1 and TRBJ2-3, with D maybe TRBD2 (5 bases). The CDR3 consists of 14 residues. V was trimmed by 0 bases and J by 1 base, leaving 6 bases between them. Germline CDR1 is SGHRS and CDR2 is YFSETQ. In nucleotides, the CDR3 is TGCGCCAGCAGCTTGGATAGCGGCACAGATACGCAGTATTTT. It yields the protein CASSLDSGTDTQYF.

The J gene is TRBJ2-5, the V gene TRBV15; tentatively, D is TRBD1 (5 bases). There are 15 residues in the CDR3. Trimming removed 0 bases from V and 4 bases from J, with 12 bases in between. The germline V gene encodes CDR1 LNHNV and CDR2 YYDKDF (reference sequence). CDR3: CATSRDSGKGETQYF. Here the CDR3 DNA reads TGTGCCACCAGCAGAGATTCAGGGAAGGGAGAGACCCAGTACTTC. The entire variable domain, with the rest obtained from reference TRBV15 and TRBJ2-5, is as follows: DAMVIQNPRYQVTQFGKPVTLSCSQTLNHNVMYWYQQKSSQAPKLLFHYYDKDFNNEADTPDNFQSRRPNTSFCFLDIRSPGLGDTAMYLCATSRDSGKGETQYFGPGTRLLVL.

The rearrangement joins TRBV4-1 to TRBJ1-1; D is ambiguous. CDR1 is MGHRA and CDR2 is YSYEKL in the germline V gene. The CDR3 length is 14 residues. V dropped 3 bases and J dropped 7 bases, with 15 bases sitting between them. The CDR3: CASSQSEETIEAFF. The CDR3 nucleotides are TGCGCCAGCAGCCAGTCGGAGGAGACCATTGAAGCTTTCTTT.

The chain carries TRBV15 and TRBJ1-1; tentatively, D is TRBD1 (6 bases). Germline V gene lookup returns CDR1 LNHNV and CDR2 YYDKDF (reference sequence). Trimming shortened V by 2 bases and J by 7 bases, and 17 bases separated the two germline ends. The CDR3 runs 15 residues. CDR3 sequence (DNA): TGTGCCACCAGCAGAAACCCCGGGGGGGGCGATGAAGCTTTCTTT. Its translation: CATSRNPGGGDEAFF.

This chain joins TRBV28 and TRBJ1-1; 11 bases align to TRBD1. Per germline, CDR1 MDHEN and CDR2 SYDVKM. Losses at the gene ends were 4 bases for V and 1 base for J; bases not matched to a gene: 8. The CDR3 is 17 residues long. Written as DNA, the CDR3 is TGTGCCAGCAGTTCCCAGGACAGGGGGCGAGGGAACACTGAAGCTTTCTTT. This sequence encodes CASSSQDRGRGNTEAFF.

The chain is built from TRBV28 and TRBJ1-3; the D gene is possibly TRBD1 (5 bases). The germline V gene has CDR1 MDHEN and CDR2 SYDVKM. Trimming took 6 bases from V and 4 from J, leaving 16 bases between them. The CDR3 runs to 15 residues. The CDR3 region is CASSRQGVLGNTIYF. In nucleotides, the CDR3 is TGTGCCAGCAGCCGCCAGGGTGTGTTGGGAAACACCATATATTTT.

As DNA, the CDR3 is TGTGCCAGCAGCCAGCCGACATTGAAGAACACTGAAGCTTTCTTT. Translation gives CASSQPTLKNTEAFF. The rearrangement links TRBV3-1 (or the pseudogene TRBV3-2) to TRBJ1-1; D is undetermined. The CDR3 has 15 residues. Germline CDR1 LGHDT, CDR2 YNNKEL (reference sequence). Deletions cut 3 bases from V and 1 base from J, with 12 bases between.

This chain connects TRBV7-3 to TRBJ2-2, with 13 bases matching TRBD2. V trimming: 4 bases; J trimming: 5 bases; junction bases outside the gene matches: 7. The CDR3 contains 17 residues. Looked up from germline, CDR1 is SGHTA and CDR2 is FQGTGA. The CDR3 DNA reads as TGTGCCAGCAGCTACCTGCCGGGACTAGCGGGGACCGGGGAGCTGTTTTTT. This encodes CASSYLPGLAGTGELFF.

The V call is TRBV14, the J call TRBJ1-1; D is ambiguous. Looked up from germline, CDR1 is SGHDN and CDR2 is FVKESK. The V and J ends lost 2 bases and 3 bases respectively, with 7 bases between them. This CDR3 has 13 amino acids. The CDR3 coding sequence is TGTGCCAGCAGCCAATTCCCGGACACTGAAGCTTTCTTT. Its translation is CASSQFPDTEAFF.

The CDR3 DNA is TGCGCCAGCAGCTTTACTAGCGGGAGCACAGATACGCAGTATTTT. Its translation: CASSFTSGSTDTQYF. The V call is TRBV5-1, the J call TRBJ2-3; TRBD2 matches 9 bases. The V segment lost 2 bases and the J segment 0 bases; nucleotides outside the gene matches: 1. The germline V gene has CDR1 SGHRS and CDR2 YFSETQ. CDR3 length equals 15 residues.

The chain combines TRBV6-2 or TRBV6-3 with TRBJ1-1; 11 bases map to TRBD1. CDR1 and CDR2 from the germline V gene are MNHEY and SVGEGT. This CDR3 has 13 amino acids. The V segment lost 6 bases and the J segment 6 bases; nucleotides outside the gene matches: 3. CDR3 amino acids: CASSQGQGAEAFF. The CDR3 bases are TGTGCCAGCAGCCAGGGACAGGGGGCTGAAGCTTTCTTT.

In this sample, this clone turned up once. CDR3 sequence: CASSMARAGATYEQYF. The CDR3 DNA sequence: TGTGCCAGTAGTATGGCCCGCGCAGGGGCTACCTACGAGCAGTACTTC. The chain carries TRBV19 and TRBJ2-7, with D possibly matching TRBD1 (6 bases). CDR1 is LNHDA, CDR2 SQIVND, per germline (reference sequence). The CDR3 has 16 amino acids. The V end was cut by 3 bases, the J end by 2 bases, with 17 bases between.

V is TRBV6-5 and J is TRBJ2-5, with 7 bases aligning to TRBD2. V lost 3 bases to trimming and J lost 1 base; unmatched junction nucleotides: 8. The CDR3 totals 16 residues. In germline, CDR1 is MNHEY, CDR2 SVGAGI. The CDR3 loop reads CASSYTPAGSQETQYF. CDR3 coding DNA: TGTGCCAGCAGTTATACGCCAGCGGGATCCCAAGAGACCCAGTACTTC.

In this sample, this clone turned up once. V usage is TRBV30 and J usage is TRBJ2-3; D possibly corresponds to TRBD2 (6 bases). Germline V gene sequence: CDR1 GTSNPN, CDR2 SVGIG (reference sequence). Deletions cut 4 bases from V and 12 bases from J, with 17 bases between. This CDR3 has 12 residues. CDR3 DNA sequence: TGTGCCTGGACGACCGGGACTTTAGACCAGTATTTT. Encoded protein: CAWTTGTLDQYF.

This clone occurred many times. This sequence joins TRBV4-2 and TRBJ2-4, with 7 bases lining up with TRBD1. This CDR3 contains 17 residues. Unmatched junction bases numbered 11, after V lost 4 bases and J lost 2 bases. CDR1 LGHNA and CDR2 YNFKEQ come from the germline V gene. The CDR3 loop reads CASSPEGGPGPKNIQYF. CDR3 DNA sequence: TGTGCCAGCAGCCCAGAAGGGGGCCCCGGACCCAAAAACATTCAGTACTTC.

The gene calls are TRBV5-6 and TRBJ2-5; 9 bases line up with TRBD1. The germline gives CDR1 SGHDT, CDR2 YYEEEE. This CDR3 has 16 amino acids. V shed 2 bases and J 1 base; nucleotides not matched to a gene: 6. The CDR3 loop is CASSFGTGNPQETQYF. Written as DNA, the CDR3 is TGTGCCAGCAGCTTTGGGACAGGGAATCCCCAAGAGACCCAGTACTTC.

The chain couples TRBV29-1 to TRBJ2-7; 8 bases are shared with TRBD2. This CDR3 contains 12 residues. CDR1 SQVTM and CDR2 ANQGSEA come from the germline V gene. V dropped 6 bases and J dropped 6; count of bases not matched to a gene: 7. CDR3 protein: CSVGSGNLEQYF. The CDR3, as DNA: TGCAGCGTGGGTAGCGGGAATCTCGAGCAGTACTTC.

CDR3: CASSQDLLPPYEQYF. The DNA of the CDR3 is TGCGCCAGCAGCCAAGATCTTCTACCCCCCTACGAGCAGTACTTC. The rearrangement uses TRBV4-1 and TRBJ2-7; the D is unclear. CDR1 and CDR2 from the germline V gene are MGHRA and YSYEKL. This CDR3 has 15 amino acids. Trimming took 0 bases from V and 2 from J, leaving 11 bases between them.

The J gene is TRBJ1-6, the V gene TRBV7-2, with D perhaps matching TRBD1 (5 bases). Germline assignment: CDR1 SGHTA and CDR2 FQGNSA. Trimming cost V 0 bases and J 4 bases, with 10 bases left between them. This CDR3 is 16 amino acids long. The CDR3 bases are TGTGCCAGCAGCTTAGCACGGCAGGGTTATAATTCACCCCTCCACTTT. This gives the protein CASSLARQGYNSPLHF.

V gene TRBV6-6 combines with J gene TRBJ1-1, with D uncertain. Trimming took 2 bases from V and 4 from J, leaving 14 bases between them. Germline CDR1 MNHNY, CDR2 SVGAGI (reference sequence). There are 15 residues in the CDR3. CDR3 sequence (DNA): TGTGCCAGCAGTTACGGGCATCCCCCTTCCACTGAAGCTTTCTTT. This codes for CASSYGHPPSTEAFF.

For the CDR3, the DNA is TGTGCCAGCAGCCAACATAGGACACAGGGAGAGACCCAGTACTTC. It codes for CASSQHRTQGETQYF. This chain links TRBV7-2 with TRBJ2-5; perhaps TRBD1 as D (6 bases). The CDR3 totals 15 residues. Per germline, CDR1 SGHTA and CDR2 FQGNSA. Trimming left V 5 bases short and J 4 bases short, with 17 bases between.